The rows below give T cell receptor beta chains drawn from one sample of a study of T cells in Graves' hyperthyroidism and ophthalmopathy. One entry per CDR3 protein, called by TCRdb with MiXCR from the multiplex PCR reads. The data show more than 350,000 distinct CDR3 sequences, over 12% seen once. Sequenced sample: blood. These TCRs come from an older woman with Graves' ophthalmopathy. The CDR3 runs from the conserved cysteine through the conserved F or W. A D gene is named only where the DNA matches it firmly. Size tells how often a clone was seen (once, few, many) or the class of an expanded clone, and some rows leave it out.

many,TRBJ1-2,TRBV5-8,.,TGTGCCAGCAGCCCCGGAGCGAGCGCGATTTATGGCTACACCTTC,CASSPGASAIYGYTF
few,TRBJ2-7,TRBV27,.,TGTGCCAGCAGTTTAAGAGGGAACGGCGACGAGCAGTACTTC,CASSLRGNGDEQYF
many,TRBJ1-1,TRBV20-1,.,TGCAGTGGGACCGGGGGCTTTGAAGCTTTCTTT,CSGTGGFEAFF
.,TRBJ2-1,TRBV7-3,TRBD2,TGTGCCAGCAGCTCCCCCGGTAGCGGGACGGTGTTCTTC,CASSSPGSGTVFF
many,TRBJ1-5,TRBV28,.,TGTGCCAGCAGGCAGGGGAGCAATCAGCCCCAGCATTTT,CASRQGSNQPQHF
few,TRBJ2-1,TRBV9,.,TGTGCCAGCAGCGTAGAGGCTCAGAGTTGGCAGTTCTTC,CASSVEAQSWQFF
.,TRBJ1-2,TRBV28,.,TGTGCCAGCAGAATCCAGGGCCGAGAAGGTGGCTACACCTTC,CASRIQGREGGYTF
many,TRBJ2-7,TRBV7-9,.,TGTGCCAGCAGCTTAGCCGGTACAGCCTACGAGCAGTACTTC,CASSLAGTAYEQYF
few,TRBJ2-2,TRBV5-1,TRBD2,TGCGCCAGCAGCTTACTAGCGGGAGGAGGCACCGAGGAGCTGTTTTTT,CASSLLAGGGTEELFF
.,TRBJ2-5,TRBV10-3,.,TGTGCCATCAGTGAAGGGTCCCGAGAGACCCAGTACTTC,CAISEGSRETQYF
.,TRBJ2-2,TRBV5-1,.,TGCGCCAGCAGCTTCGGGAGATCCGGGGAGCTGTTTTTT,CASSFGRSGELFF
many,TRBJ1-2,TRBV3-1,.,TGTGCCAGCAGCCAGACCGAACGCGCTAACTATGGCTACACCTTC,CASSQTERANYGYTF
.,TRBJ2-2,TRBV6-1,TRBD2,TGTGCCAGCAGCCCAACCTCGGGGGCGGGAGGACTGGGCGGGGAGCTGTTTTTT,CASSPTSGAGGLGGELFF
many,TRBJ1-1,TRBV12-3/TRBV12-4,TRBD1,TGTGCCAGCAGTGACTTGGGACAGAAGAACACTGAAGCTTTCTTT,CASSDLGQKNTEAFF
many,TRBJ2-7,TRBV5-1,.,TGCGCCAGCAGCCTCCGCGTTGACGAGCAGTACTTC,CASSLRVDEQYF
many,TRBJ2-3,TRBV12-3/TRBV12-4,.,TGTGCCAGCAGTGCCCAGGTTGGGGTTGCAGATACGCAGTATTTT,CASSAQVGVADTQYF
many,TRBJ2-1,TRBV28,.,TGTGCCAGCAGTCCCCCGGATTGGCGCAGGGGACGCAGCCCCTACAATGAGCAGTTCTTC,CASSPPDWRRGRSPYNEQFF
many,TRBJ1-1,TRBV6-5,.,TGTGCCAGCAGTTACTCGGTGGCAGGGGACACTGAAGCTTTCTTT,CASSYSVAGDTEAFF
.,TRBJ2-3,TRBV6-2/TRBV6-3,TRBD2,TGTGCCAGCAGTTACGGGACTAGCGCCAGCACAGATACGCAGTATTTT,CASSYGTSASTDTQYF
.,TRBJ2-2,TRBV6-1,TRBD2,TGTGCCTCCCGGGAGGGCGCCGGGGAGCTGTTTTTT,CASREGAGELFF
.,TRBJ2-7,TRBV27,.,TGTGCCAGTAGCCCCTCAGCGGCCTCCTACGAGCAGTACTTC,CASSPSAASYEQYF
.,TRBJ2-7,TRBV6-1,TRBD2,TGTGCCAGCAGGACTAGCGGGAGGACCTACGAGCAGTACTTC,CASRTSGRTYEQYF
many,TRBJ2-7,TRBV7-2,TRBD2,TGTGCCAGCAGCTCCGGGACTAGCGGGAACGAGCAGTACTTC,CASSSGTSGNEQYF
many,TRBJ2-2,TRBV4-2,.,TGTGCCAGCAGCCAGGGTACGAACACCGGGGAGCTGTTTTTT,CASSQGTNTGELFF
.,TRBJ1-4,TRBV27,.,TGTGCCAGCAGTTCCCCAGATACTAATGAAAAACTGTTTTTT,CASSSPDTNEKLFF
.,TRBJ2-3,TRBV27,TRBD2,TGTGCCAGCAGTTACCGCCAGGGACTAGCGGCTAGCACAGATACGCAGTATTTT,CASSYRQGLAASTDTQYF
.,TRBJ1-3,TRBV28,.,TGTGCCAGCAGTTTATGGCCAGACTCTGGAAACACCATATATTTT,CASSLWPDSGNTIYF
many,TRBJ1-5,TRBV29-1,.,TGCAGCGCCGAGGTTGATCAGCCCCAGCATTTT,CSAEVDQPQHF
.,TRBJ2-7,TRBV27,TRBD1,TGTGCCAGCAGTTTACGGGGGACAGGGAGTAACGAGCAGTACTTC,CASSLRGTGSNEQYF
few,TRBJ2-1,TRBV12-3/TRBV12-4,.,TGTGCCGGCAGTTTAAGTCCAAGGACCGATGAGCAGTTCTTC,CAGSLSPRTDEQFF
few,TRBJ2-2,TRBV7-3,.,TGTGCCAGCAGCTTACAAGGGCCCAGGAACACCGGGGAGCTGTTTTTT,CASSLQGPRNTGELFF
.,TRBJ2-1,TRBV13,.,TGTGCCAGCAGCCCTAAGTCGGTCGAAAGAGGCTACAATGAGCGGTTCTTC,CASSPKSVERGYNERFF
many,TRBJ2-7,TRBV7-3,.,TGTGCCAGCAGCCGGGTCGGGGAGGAGCAGTACTTC,CASSRVGEEQYF
.,TRBJ2-7,TRBV7-8,.,TGTGCCAGCAGCCCAGAACCAAACCCCTCAGAGCAGTACTTC,CASSPEPNPSEQYF
many,TRBJ2-7,TRBV9,.,TGTGCCAGCAGCGTAAGTGGGGGAGCCAACGAGCAGTACTTC,CASSVSGGANEQYF
.,TRBJ2-7,TRBV10-3,TRBD1,TGTGCCATCAGGCCCGGGACAGCTTCCTACGAGCAGTACTTC,CAIRPGTASYEQYF
.,TRBJ2-7,TRBV20-1,TRBD1,TGCAGTGCTAGACCCAGGGGGCGAGCCTACGAGCAGTACTTC,CSARPRGRAYEQYF
.,TRBJ2-3,TRBV7-9,TRBD1,TGTGCCAGCAGCCCCCGGGACAGGGAGGCAGATACGCAGTATTTT,CASSPRDREADTQYF
few,TRBJ2-7,TRBV4-1,.,TGCGCCAGCAGCCATGTCCGACGGACATACGAGCAGTACTTC,CASSHVRRTYEQYF
.,TRBJ2-1,TRBV6-1,.,TGTGCCAGCAGTCCGGACCAGCCCTGGGGTGAGCAGTTCTTC,CASSPDQPWGEQFF
many,TRBJ1-5,TRBV12-3/TRBV12-4,TRBD1,TGTGCCAGCAGCCCAACCGGGACAGGGGCATATAGCAATCAGCCCCAGCATTTT,CASSPTGTGAYSNQPQHF
many,TRBJ2-3,TRBV5-1,.,TGCGCCAGCAGCGAAACAAGCCAGAGCACAGATACGCAGTATTTT,CASSETSQSTDTQYF
few,TRBJ2-2,TRBV9,TRBD2,TGTGCCAGCAGCGTAGTGGCGGGAGGGCCGGGGGAGCTGTTTTTT,CASSVVAGGPGELFF
.,TRBJ2-3,TRBV2,TRBD2,TGTGCCGGCCGACTAGCGGGAGGGACAGATACGCAGTATTTT,CAGRLAGGTDTQYF
many,TRBJ2-3,TRBV27,TRBD2,TGTGCCAGCACCCCAGCGGGGATCACAGATACGCAGTATTTT,CASTPAGITDTQYF
many,TRBJ1-4,TRBV30,.,TGTGCCTCGATGACAGAGTCTAATGAAAAACTGTTTTTT,CASMTESNEKLFF
many,TRBJ1-1,TRBV6-2/TRBV6-3,.,TGTGCCAGCAGACCCACAGGGAGCACTGAAGCTTTCTTT,CASRPTGSTEAFF
few,TRBJ2-2,TRBV11-2,TRBD1,TGTGCCAGCAGCCAAGATACAGGGGGCATATGGGGCACCGGGGAGCTGTTTTTT,CASSQDTGGIWGTGELFF
many,TRBJ2-1,TRBV12-3/TRBV12-4,TRBD1,TGTGCCAGCAGTTCTGGGACAGGGCACAATGAGCAGTTCTTC,CASSSGTGHNEQFF
few,TRBJ2-1,TRBV18,.,TGTGCCAGCTCACTTACCAGGGACGGTACTAAATTCTTC,CASSLTRDGTKFF
few,TRBJ1-2,TRBV28,TRBD1,TGTGCCAGCAGTTTCGTCCAGGGGGCATATGGCTACACCTTC,CASSFVQGAYGYTF
many,TRBJ2-7,TRBV28,TRBD1,TGTGCCAGCTGGAATCGACAGGGCCGAGAGCAGTACTTC,CASWNRQGREQYF
many,TRBJ2-3,TRBV4-1,.,TGCGCCAGCAGCCAAGAGGCCACTAGCACAGATACGCAGTATTTT,CASSQEATSTDTQYF